Shown below are 22 T cell receptor beta chains from a single sample sequenced in a study of blood T cell repertoires in COVID-19. Only in-frame clones appear in the TCRdb table, and some are missing; sequencing was by immunoSEQ multiplex PCR. The sample holds about 170,000 clones, around 80% seen once. The sample comprised peripheral blood. The receptor set was obtained from an older woman with COVID-19, enrolled during active disease.

This chain connects TRBV5-4 to TRBJ2-5, with 9 bases that match TRBD2. The J segment lost 5 bases and the V segment lost 5 bases, leaving 10 bases of the junction unmatched. The CDR3 has 15 residues. The V gene's germline CDR1 is SGHNT and CDR2 YYREEE (reference sequence). CDR3 sequence: CASRREIAGDETQYF. The CDR3 DNA sequence: TGTGCCAGCAGGCGAGAGATAGCGGGAGATGAGACCCAGTACTTC.

The V call is TRBV15, the J call TRBJ1-2, with a weak D call TRBD1 (6 bases). The germline V gene encodes CDR1 LNHNV and CDR2 YYDKDF (reference sequence). The CDR3 is made up of 14 amino acids. Deletions cut 2 bases from V and 12 bases from J, with 19 bases between. The CDR3 region is CATSRQRGIDVDTF. Here the CDR3 DNA reads TGTGCCACCAGCAGACAGAGGGGGATAGACGTAGACACCTTC.

The chain couples TRBV25-1 to TRBJ1-6, with TRBD1 matching over 8 bases. Germline CDR1 and CDR2: MGHDK and SYGVNS. Unmatched junction bases numbered 9, after V lost 6 bases and J lost 5 bases. The CDR3 spans 16 residues. The CDR3 sequence is CASSPSQQGDNSPLHF. The CDR3 nucleotides are TGTGCCAGCAGCCCGAGCCAACAGGGGGATAATTCACCCCTCCACTTT.

The rearrangement uses TRBV27 and TRBJ2-7, with 8 bases that match TRBD1. Germline assignment: CDR1 MNHEY and CDR2 SMNVEV (reference sequence). Losses at the gene ends were 3 bases for V and 7 bases for J; bases not matched to a gene: 11. The CDR3 totals 15 residues. The CDR3 DNA follows: TGTGCCAGCAGTTTCAGGGGGCGGGCAATGTATGAGCAGTACTTC. Residues: CASSFRGRAMYEQYF.

J is TRBJ1-1 and V is TRBV19; possible D gene TRBD1, 5 bases. Germline loops: CDR1 LNHDA, CDR2 SQIVND (reference sequence). V lost 6 bases and J 2 bases, leaving 13 bases between the germline ends. This CDR3 has 14 amino acids. CDR3 coding DNA: TGTGCCAGTAGCCAAAGGACACATAACACTGAAGCTTTCTTT. Its translation: CASSQRTHNTEAFF.

V is TRBV3-1 (or the pseudogene TRBV3-2) and J is TRBJ2-3; D is possibly TRBD2 (7 bases). This CDR3 region has 15 residues. Trimming pared 4 bases from V and 6 bases from J, leaving 17 bases between. CDR1 and CDR2 from the germline V gene are LGHDT and YNNKEL (reference sequence). The DNA for the CDR3 is TGTGCCAGCAGCCGAGGCGGGGGCCTGGGGGATACGCAGTATTTT. Translated: CASSRGGGLGDTQYF.

This sequence joins TRBV11-2 and TRBJ1-4, with TRBD1 matching over 7 bases. Germline CDR1 and CDR2: SGHAT and FQNNGV. V was pared by 3 bases and J by 0 bases, with 4 bases of the junction left unmatched. CDR3 length: 16 residues. The CDR3 DNA follows: TGTGCCAGCAGCTTTAGACAGGGTTCAACTAATGAAAAACTGTTTTTT. Its protein is CASSFRQGSTNEKLFF.

This clone has more than one count but fewer than ten. V and J are TRBV5-1 and TRBJ2-2, with D unclear. V was trimmed by 2 bases and J by 4 bases, leaving 9 bases between them. The CDR3 loop spans 14 amino acids. CDR1 SGHRS and CDR2 YFSETQ come from the germline V gene. This chain's CDR3 is CASSFSPSTGELFF. DNA for the CDR3: TGCGCCAGCAGCTTTTCCCCGTCCACCGGGGAGCTGTTTTTT. The variable domain in full, completed from reference TRBV5-1 and TRBJ2-2, reads KAGVTQTPRYLIKTRGQQVTLSCSPISGHRSVSWYQQTPGQGLQFLFEYFSETQRNKGNFPGRFSGRQFSNSRSEMNVSTLELGDSALYLCASSFSPSTGELFFGEGSRLTVL.

This clone was detected only a few times. The V gene is TRBV10-3, the J gene TRBJ1-1, with D unclear. Germline assignment: CDR1 ENHRY and CDR2 SYGVKD. CDR3 size: 13 residues. V was shortened by 4 bases and J by 0 bases, with 6 bases between the two germline ends. CDR3 protein: CAISGELNTEAFF. The CDR3 region has the DNA TGTGCCATCAGTGGAGAGTTGAACACTGAAGCTTTCTTT.

The V call is TRBV6-5, the J call TRBJ1-4; 7 nucleotides align to TRBD1. This CDR3 is built from 14 residues. The trim removed 6 bases at V and 5 bases at J, leaving 6 bases unmatched. Germline assignment: CDR1 MNHEY and CDR2 SVGAGI. CDR3 nucleotide sequence: TGTGCCAGCAGCCAACTGGACAGGAATGAAAAACTGTTTTTT. Translation: CASSQLDRNEKLFF.

The V call is TRBV14, the J call TRBJ2-4; 8 nucleotides agree with TRBD1. After removal of 4 bases from V and 2 bases from J, the junction contained 7 bases not matched to a gene. Germline CDR1 SGHDN, CDR2 FVKESK. The CDR3 has 16 amino acids. The chain's CDR3 is CASSPRTGSSKNIQYF. DNA of the CDR3: TGTGCCAGCAGCCCACGGACAGGGTCGTCCAAAAACATTCAGTACTTC.

This CDR3 reads CASTTGTGDVGGYTF. The DNA for the CDR3 is TGTGCCAGTACCACCGGGACAGGGGATGTGGGTGGCTACACCTTC. The J gene is TRBJ1-2, the V gene TRBV19; 10 bases match TRBD1. V lost 7 bases to trimming and J lost 7 bases; unmatched junction nucleotides: 12. Germline V gives CDR1 LNHDA, CDR2 SQIVND (reference sequence). This CDR3 contains 15 residues.

The V call is TRBV27, the J call TRBJ2-5, with D tentatively TRBD1 (6 bases). Germline assignment: CDR1 MNHEY and CDR2 SMNVEV (reference sequence). Trimming shortened V by 6 bases and J by 1 base, and 18 bases separated the two germline ends. The CDR3 length is 16 residues. The CDR3 loop reads CASSRLRDTFQETQYF. In DNA, the CDR3 is TGTGCCAGCAGCCGCCTCCGGGACACTTTCCAAGAGACCCAGTACTTC.

This clone is a singleton in its sample. The chain carries TRBV5-4 and TRBJ1-1, with unresolved D. Per germline, CDR1 SGHNT and CDR2 YYREEE (reference sequence). Trimming cost V 0 bases and J 1 base, with 10 bases left between them. This CDR3 comprises 15 residues. The chain's CDR3 is CASSLELGRNTEAFF. CDR3 nucleotide sequence: TGTGCCAGCAGCTTGGAGCTGGGCCGGAACACTGAAGCTTTCTTT.

The chain has TRBV28 and TRBJ2-2, with D possibly matching TRBD1 (5 bases). Germline lookup yields CDR1 MDHEN and CDR2 SYDVKM. Between the trimmed V and J ends, which lost 5 bases and 6 bases, there was a span of 16 bases. This CDR3 is 15 amino acids long. CDR3: CASSTPGQGPGELFF. As DNA, the CDR3 is TGTGCCAGCAGTACTCCCGGCCAGGGCCCCGGGGAGCTGTTTTTT.

The rearrangement uses TRBV21-1 and TRBJ1-6; the D call in the table, TRBD1, was not verified against the DNA. TRBV21-1 is designated a pseudogene. The CDR3 length is 15 residues. CDR3 protein: CASGSWDRGLSPLHF. DNA of the CDR3: TGTGCCAGCGGTTCGTGGGACAGGGGGCTTTCACCCCTCCACTTT.

This clone was observed a handful of times. The junction departs from germline at one end; a sequencing error may be responsible. CDR3 coding DNA: TGCTCGAAGGGGGATACGCAGTATTTT. Translated: CSKGDTQYF. V is TRBV6-6 and J is TRBJ2-3, with a weak D call TRBD1 (5 bases). The CDR3 runs to 9 residues. Per germline, CDR1 MNHNY and CDR2 SVGAGI (reference sequence).

This clone was seen only once. This chain joins TRBV10-1 and TRBJ1-5, with a tentative D call TRBD1 (5 bases). The CDR3 sequence is 13 residues long. CDR1 is WNHNN and CDR2 is SYGVQD in the germline V gene (reference sequence). Trimming took 6 bases from V and 3 from J, leaving 9 bases between them. DNA of the CDR3: TGCGCCAGCAGCACAGGTCCCAATCAGCCCCAGCATTTT. This encodes CASSTGPNQPQHF.

The V call is TRBV11-2, the J call TRBJ2-3; 10 bases fit TRBD2. The junction had 10 bases not matched to a gene; V was cut back by 3 bases and J by 10 bases. This CDR3 spans 15 amino acids. Germline V CDR1 and CDR2: SGHAT, FQNNGV. The CDR3 reads CASSLVLAGEGAQYF. The CDR3 nucleotides are TGTGCCAGCAGCTTGGTGCTAGCGGGAGAAGGTGCGCAGTATTTT.

CDR3 nucleotides: TGTGCCAGCAGTCTTGCGGGACAGGGGGATGGCTACACCTTC. Its translation: CASSLAGQGDGYTF. V gene TRBV28 combines with J gene TRBJ1-2; 11 positions match TRBD1. The J segment lost 6 bases and the V segment lost 5 bases, leaving 5 bases of the junction unmatched. This CDR3 spans 14 amino acids. Germline CDR1 and CDR2: MDHEN and SYDVKM.

The genes are TRBV7-3 and TRBJ1-5, with D possibly matching TRBD1 (6 bases). Germline values: CDR1 SGHTA, CDR2 FQGTGA. The CDR3 has 14 residues. V lost 7 bases, J lost 7 bases, and 17 bases lay in between. The DNA of the CDR3 is TGTGCCAGCATCCCCCGGGGGGCCGGACAGCCCCAGCATTTT. Its protein product is CASIPRGAGQPQHF.

The chain joins TRBV28 to TRBJ1-1, with D uncertain. This CDR3 region has 12 residues. CDR1 is MDHEN, CDR2 SYDVKM, per germline. V was cut by 1 base and J by 5 bases, with 5 bases left in between. The CDR3 reads CASSLLETEAFF. In nucleotides, the CDR3 is TGTGCCAGCAGTTTATTAGAAACTGAAGCTTTCTTT.